Described below is a single T cell receptor beta chain sequence and its context. With iRepertoire HTBI primers and Arm-PCR of CDR3 regions, TCR beta libraries were built. MiXCR, applied by TCRdb to the multiplex PCR reads, yields one record per CDR3 protein. The sample records 500,000 to 700,000 distinct CDR3 sequences, around 32% being singletons. The data were obtained in a study of regulatory T cells in long-lasting Graves disease. As to time point: persistent/refractory GD, antithyroid drugs over 5 years with positive TRAb. TCR sequences were obtained from RNA taken from PBMCs. Trimming left V 0 bases short and J 3 bases short, with 10 bases between. CDR1 is SGHRS and CDR2 is YFSETQ in the germline V gene. This CDR3 has 15 amino acids.

This specimen was peripheral blood mononuclear cells (PBMCs), taken when the disease was refractory, from a patient treated with antithyroid drugs. The V and J genes are TRBV5-1 and TRBJ2-4, with a tentative D call TRBD2 (6 bases). The receptor's source is a female donor with Graves disease. In DNA form, the CDR3 reads TGCGCCAGCAGCTTGGCCCAGGGAGGCAAAAACATTCAGTACTTC. Translated: CASSLAQGGKNIQYF.